A single TCR beta chain is shown here with its context. Its antigen remains unidentified. TCRdb reanalysed the reads using MiXCR and keeps one entry per CDR3 protein. The table lists around 430,000 distinct CDR3 sequences, more than 40% of them singletons. This entry is derived from a study of T cell repertoires in cytomegalovirus infection. Study-level information: Evidence of both CMV infection and a matching HLA type came from public TCR beta signatures.

Findings of the study overall: CMV-specific TCR beta clonotypes restricted by HLA-C dominated the ex vivo response. There were carriers of CMV plus the relevant HLA, and cumulative public TCR beta family frequency identified them.

The CDR3 runs to 15 residues. After removal of 5 bases from V and 3 bases from J, the junction contained 7 bases not matched to a gene. Germline V gene lookup returns CDR1 SGHTA and CDR2 FQGNSA. The specimen comprised cultured PBMCs, sampled from culture after CMV antigen stimulation. This clonotype originated in a human donor in good health (CMV status not recorded). Some clones in this sample may be carry-over from other donors' samples. The genes are TRBV7-2 and TRBJ1-2; 9 bases fit TRBD1. The CDR3 DNA follows: TGTGCCAGCAGCCCCGGGACAGGGAACTACTATGGCTACACCTTC. Encoded protein: CASSPGTGNYYGYTF.